The 23 T cell receptor beta chains below all came from one sample that was sequenced in a study of PD-1 blockade in classical Hodgkin lymphoma. The table came from immunoSEQ multiplex PCR; TCRdb's copy has only in-frame clones and leaves some out. This repertoire shows more than 50,000 clones, 71% found once; its top ten account for 7% to 10%. Relapses following autologous stem cell transplantation were seen in all patients, with brentuximab vedotin exposure varying. The sequenced sample was peripheral blood mononuclear cells (PBMCs), obtained before the second cycle of nivolumab. All receptors derive from a human donor with classical Hodgkin lymphoma.

This clone has just a few counts. The chain has TRBV7-3 and TRBJ1-2; no definite D call. The CDR3 runs 16 residues. Germline CDR1 reads SGHTA; CDR2 reads FQGTGA. V lost 5 bases and J 1 base, leaving 17 bases between the germline ends. DNA of the CDR3: TGTGCCAGCAGCCCCCGAGGAAACAGAAATAACTATGGCTACACCTTC. This encodes CASSPRGNRNNYGYTF.

Of note for this clone: The sample has other DNA sequences that encode this CDR3 too. The rearrangement joins TRBV5-6 to TRBJ1-4; 9 bases are shared with TRBD1. The germline V gene encodes CDR1 SGHDT and CDR2 YYEEEE. This CDR3 has 14 residues. Trimming took 5 bases from V and 7 from J; bases not matched to a gene: 6. This chain's CDR3 is CASSPTGGSEKLFF. The CDR3, as DNA: TGTGCCAGCAGTCCGACAGGGGGTAGTGAAAAACTGTTTTTT.

The chain couples TRBV5-4 to TRBJ2-1, with TRBD2 matching over 9 bases. CDR3 length: 18 residues. CDR1 is SGHNT, CDR2 YYREEE, per germline (reference sequence). V shed 0 bases, J shed 8 bases, and the junction held 15 bases outside the gene matches. The chain's CDR3 is CASSLGHSLAGKGYEQFF. CDR3 DNA: TGTGCCAGCAGCTTGGGGCATTCCCTAGCGGGAAAAGGCTATGAGCAGTTCTTC.

The chain is built from TRBV7-3 and TRBJ2-2, with D perhaps TRBD1 (6 bases). Germline V gene data show CDR1 as SGHTA and CDR2 as FQGTGA. V was cut by 5 bases and J by 5 bases, with 12 bases left in between. This CDR3 comprises 14 residues. Written as DNA, the CDR3 is TGTGCCAGCAGCACACAGGGTTGGACCGGGGAGCTGTTTTTT. Translating gives CASSTQGWTGELFF.

This chain joins TRBV9 and TRBJ1-2, with D uncertain. The CDR3 consists of 15 residues. The germline V gene has CDR1 SGDLS and CDR2 YYNGEE. V was cut by 0 bases and J by 3 bases, with 12 bases left in between. For the CDR3, the DNA is TGTGCCAGCAGCGTAGTGCAGGACGGCTACTATGGCTACACCTTC. Translated: CASSVVQDGYYGYTF.

The chain couples TRBV6-5 to TRBJ1-1; D might be TRBD1 (5 bases). V was pared by 1 base and J by 7 bases, with 7 bases between. This CDR3 contains 12 residues. Germline V gene sequence: CDR1 MNHEY, CDR2 SVGAGI. DNA of the CDR3: TGTGCCAGCAGTTACTTGGACAATGAAGCTTTCTTT. Translated, it gives CASSYLDNEAFF.

This clone was found once. V gene TRBV5-1 combines with J gene TRBJ2-1; D could derive from TRBD1 or TRBD2 (6 bases each). The CDR3 has 14 amino acids. The germline V and J ends were trimmed by 0 bases and 7 bases, with 11 bases remaining between them. Germline-derived CDR1 and CDR2 are SGHRS and YFSETQ. The CDR3 protein is CASSLAGARNEQFF. The CDR3 bases are TGCGCCAGCAGCTTGGCGGGGGCCAGAAATGAGCAGTTCTTC.

This chain uses TRBV12-1 with TRBJ1-5; the D segment call TRBD1 is taken from the table without a DNA check. TRBV12-1 is a documented pseudogene. CDR3 length: 16 amino acids. DNA for the CDR3: TGTGCCAGCAGCTTTGTACAGGGGCTCAGCAATCAGCCCCAGCATTTT. It translates to CASSFVQGLSNQPQHF.

The gene calls are TRBV18 and TRBJ2-2; D unresolved. The CDR3 length is 14 residues. CDR1 is KGHSH and CDR2 is LQKENI in the germline V gene. V was shortened by 2 bases and J by 1 base, with 5 bases between the two germline ends. For the CDR3, the DNA is TGTGCCAGCTCACCAGACCTGAACACCGGGGAGCTGTTTTTT. Residues: CASSPDLNTGELFF.

The gene calls are TRBV7-9 and TRBJ2-1; 9 positions match TRBD1. The J segment lost 14 bases and the V segment lost 0 bases, leaving 2 bases of the junction unmatched. Germline lookup yields CDR1 SEHNR and CDR2 FQNEAQ (reference sequence). The CDR3 consists of 12 residues. The CDR3 loop is CASSLARDREFF. As DNA, the CDR3 is TGTGCCAGCAGCTTAGCGCGGGACAGGGAGTTCTTC.

This clone was recorded only once. The V call is TRBV5-1, the J call TRBJ2-3, with 8 bases fitting TRBD1. Germline values: CDR1 SGHRS, CDR2 YFSETQ. The V gene end was trimmed by 4 bases and the J gene end by 3 bases; junction bases not matched to a gene: 7. The CDR3 is made up of 15 amino acids. The CDR3 here is CASSRQDRVTDTQYF. Written as DNA, the CDR3 is TGCGCCAGCAGCCGCCAGGACAGGGTAACAGATACGCAGTATTTT.

Here the CDR3 DNA reads TGTGCCAGCAGCGTAGTACCCCACAGGGTGAACACTGAAGCTTTCTTT. Translation gives CASSVVPHRVNTEAFF. The chain uses TRBV9 and TRBJ1-1, with TRBD1 as a possible D gene (6 bases). The V gene's germline CDR1 is SGDLS and CDR2 YYNGEE. The CDR3 contains 16 residues. Trimming removed 0 bases from V and 0 bases from J, with 12 bases in between. Based on the CDR3 plus reference TRBV9 and TRBJ1-1, the full variable domain is DSGVTQTPKHLITATGQRVTLRCSPRSGDLSVYWYQQSLDQGLQFLIQYYNGEERAKGNILERFSAQQFPDLHSELNLSSLELGDSALYFCASSVVPHRVNTEAFFGQGTRLTVV.

This clone was detected ten times or more. This rearrangement joins TRBV28 to TRBJ2-2; possibly TRBD1 for D (6 bases). Germline CDR1 is MDHEN and CDR2 is SYDVKM. The CDR3 is 17 residues long. Trimming took 6 bases from V and 7 from J, leaving 24 bases between them. As DNA, the CDR3 is TGTGCCAGCAGCAAATTTTCCCGGGACATCCTTTTCGGGGAGCTGTTTTTT. Its translation: CASSKFSRDILFGELFF.

The chain links TRBV7-3 to TRBJ2-5; the match to TRBD2 covers 12 bases. J was trimmed by 4 bases and V by 4 bases; bases with no gene match: 7. Germline V CDR1 and CDR2: SGHTA, FQGTGA. CDR3 size: 16 residues. DNA of the CDR3: TGTGCCAGCAGCTCCGGCCTAGCGGGAGGGGGAGAGACCCAGTACTTC. Residues: CASSSGLAGGGETQYF.

The chain recombines TRBV6-1 with TRBJ1-2, with D possibly being TRBD1 (5 bases). This CDR3 contains 14 residues. The germline V gene has CDR1 MNHNS and CDR2 SASEGT. V was pared by 2 bases and J by 3 bases, with 10 bases between. CDR3 residues: CASSEHGGDYGYTF. CDR3 DNA sequence: TGTGCCAGCAGTGAACACGGGGGTGACTATGGCTACACCTTC.

Only one count was recorded for this clone. The chain links TRBV6-5 to TRBJ2-7; 9 bases are a match to TRBD1. Trimming took 4 bases from V and 5 from J; bases not matched to a gene: 3. The CDR3 length is 13 residues. In germline, CDR1 is MNHEY, CDR2 SVGAGI. CDR3 bases: TGTGCCAGCAGTTTCCGGGACAGGGACGAGCAGTACTTC. It encodes CASSFRDRDEQYF.

The chain links TRBV5-8 to TRBJ2-5; maybe TRBD1 (7 bases). The V end was cut by 0 bases, the J end by 3 bases, with 12 bases between. The CDR3 has 15 residues. Per germline, CDR1 SGHTS and CDR2 YDEGEE. The CDR3 DNA is TGTGCCAGCAGCTTGGATCGCAGGGGGGAAGAGACCCAGTACTTC. Protein sequence: CASSLDRRGEETQYF.

This chain joins TRBV6-6 and TRBJ1-3; no reliable D call. CDR3 length: 15 residues. The V gene lost 2 bases and the J gene lost 0 bases, with 8 bases spanning the gap. Germline V gene lookup returns CDR1 MNHNY and CDR2 SVGAGI (reference sequence). CDR3 DNA: TGTGCCAGCAGTTACATCAGCAGCTCTGGAAACACCATATATTTT. It codes for CASSYISSSGNTIYF.

CDR3 DNA: TGTGCCAGCAGAGGGGAGGCCTCCTACGAGCAGTACTTC. Protein: CASRGEASYEQYF. This chain links TRBV6-6 with TRBJ2-7, with D perhaps matching TRBD2 (6 bases). V was pared by 6 bases and J by 0 bases, with 9 bases between. The CDR3 sequence is 13 residues long. Germline V CDR1 and CDR2: MNHNY, SVGAGI (reference sequence).

The chain couples TRBV29-1 to TRBJ1-3; D is perhaps TRBD1 (6 bases). The CDR3 covers 14 residues. CDR1 and CDR2 (germline): SQVTM, ANQGSEA. V gave up 7 bases and J gave up 2 bases, with 15 bases separating them. CDR3 in DNA: TGCAGCGCCGAGGGGGGAGTCACTGGAAACACCATATATTTT. This encodes CSAEGGVTGNTIYF.

V usage is TRBV28 and J usage is TRBJ1-2, with 7 nucleotides matching TRBD1. This CDR3 has 15 residues. Germline CDR1 is MDHEN and CDR2 is SYDVKM. With 5 bases clipped from V and 0 bases from J, the junction kept 6 bases outside the gene matches. CDR3: CASSPRDRANYGYTF. Written as DNA, the CDR3 is TGTGCCAGCAGTCCCCGGGACAGAGCTAACTATGGCTACACCTTC.

The chain is built from TRBV5-1 and TRBJ1-1; TRBD1 might be the D (5 bases). Trimming removed 7 bases at V and 4 bases at J, with 14 bases between. CDR1 and CDR2 from the germline V gene are SGHRS and YFSETQ. The CDR3 loop spans 13 amino acids. CDR3 DNA sequence: TGCGCCAGCTCAGCCCAGAGGGGCACTGAAGCTTTCTTT. Its protein is CASSAQRGTEAFF.

V is TRBV6-1 and J is TRBJ1-2, with D possibly matching TRBD1 (6 bases). Germline CDR1 MNHNS, CDR2 SASEGT. The CDR3 spans 13 residues. Trimming removed 8 bases at V and 1 base at J, with 11 bases between. This CDR3 reads CASGRDNNYGYTF. CDR3 nucleotide sequence: TGTGCCAGCGGCCGGGACAATAACTATGGCTACACCTTC.